This T cell receptor (beta chain) originates from a study of blood T cell repertoires in COVID-19. Study context: COVID-19 samples, acute and convalescent, were from the United States, Italy and Spain. T cells, B-cell-depleted T cells, or PBMCs supplied cDNA or gDNA.

The CDR3 runs 15 residues. V was pared by 0 bases and J by 4 bases, with 3 bases of the junction left unmatched. Per germline, CDR1 LGHNA and CDR2 YSLEER. In the original analysis: Amplification with reference gene primers provided the estimates of nucleated cell counts. The repertoire was sequenced with immunoSEQ multiplex PCR; TCRdb's copy has only in-frame clones and lacks some. Clonal size and the V and J genes are those of that table, whereas D and trimming came from the DNA. This sample has over 200,000 clones, with about 68% found just once. This receptor was identified in a woman older than 75 with acute or convalescent COVID-19. The material sequenced was peripheral blood. The chain carries TRBV4-3 and TRBJ1-2; the match to TRBD1 covers 9 bases. In DNA form, the CDR3 reads TGCGCCAGCAGCCAAGATTGGGGACAGGGCTATGGCTACACCTTC. Protein: CASSQDWGQGYGYTF.